A selection of T cell receptor beta chains follows, all from one sample in a study of OX40 agonist ivuxolimab in advanced cancers. This table comes from immunoSEQ multiplex PCR, and its TCRdb copy is limited to in-frame clones, with some not included. The table includes about 45,000 clones, approximately 91% detected once. The sequences come from CD4+ or CD8+ T cells sorted from blood, collected in a trial of the OX40 agonist ivuxolimab. The origin of the receptors is an adult with an advanced solid tumor such as melanoma, head and neck, liver or kidney cancer. Each CDR3 is given with its conserved first and last residue. The D gene is left open where the match is weak.

v_gene,d_gene,j_gene,CDR3aa,CDR3nt
TRBV7-2,NA,TRBJ2-5,CASSLKYYGETQYF,TGTGCCAGCAGCTTAAAGTATTATGGAGAGACCCAGTACTTC
TRBV27,TRBD2,TRBJ2-3,CASSPLERAGVGDTQYF,TGTGCCAGCAGTCCCCTCGAGCGAGCGGGGGTGGGAGATACGCAGTATTTT
TRBV7-7,NA,TRBJ2-7,CASSLATGLSYEQYF,TGTGCTAGCAGCTTAGCGACGGGTCTCTCCTACGAGCAGTACTTC
TRBV27,TRBD1,TRBJ1-1,CASRDRVMNTEAFF,TGTGCCAGTCGGGACAGGGTCATGAACACTGAAGCTTTCTTT
TRBV13,TRBD2,TRBJ2-7,CASSLGLAGVNEQYF,TGTGCCAGCAGCTTAGGGCTAGCGGGAGTCAACGAGCAGTACTTC
TRBV6-1,TRBD1,TRBJ1-6,CASSEMTGAIYSPLHF,TGTGCCAGCAGTGAGATGACAGGGGCTATTTATTCACCCCTCCACTTT
TRBV5-1,TRBD2,TRBJ2-7,CASSPTLLAGVYEQYF,TGCGCCAGCAGCCCGACCCTACTAGCGGGAGTCTACGAGCAGTACTTC
TRBV30,NA,TRBJ1-1,CAWSVLRVEAFF,TGTGCCTGGAGTGTACTAAGGGTGGAAGCTTTCTTT
TRBV11-2,NA,TRBJ2-2,CASSFGGANTGELFF,TGTGCCAGCAGCTTTGGCGGGGCGAACACCGGGGAGCTGTTTTTT
TRBV7-6,TRBD1,TRBJ2-1,CASSSGTGGLGEQFF,TGTGCCAGCAGCTCCGGGACAGGGGGCCTTGGAGAGCAGTTCTTC
TRBV7-9,TRBD1,TRBJ2-7,CASSHTETGVHEQYF,TGTGCCAGCAGCCACACTGAGACAGGGGTGCACGAGCAGTACTTC
TRBV6-6,NA,TRBJ2-5,CATSSETQYF,TGTGCCACGTCATCGGAGACCCAGTACTTC